This TCR beta chain originates from a study of blood T cell repertoires in COVID-19. This clone was recorded at least ten times. Cohorts were based on clinical histories the participants reported. In the original analysis: Reference gene primer amplification yielded estimated nucleated cell counts. Generated by immunoSEQ multiplex PCR, the TCRdb table keeps only in-frame clones and is missing some. That table gives V, J and clone size, and the DNA gave D and trimming. The data contain about 210,000 clones, 80% to 90% of them singletons. This CDR3 contains 15 residues. Per germline, CDR1 SGHTS and CDR2 YDEGEE. Trimming at V came to 0 bases and at J to 6 bases, leaving 2 bases not matched to a gene.

The material sequenced was PBMCs or T cells enriched from blood (not recorded which). This clonotype originated in a man aged 18 to 30 with acute COVID-19. The chain links TRBV5-8 to TRBJ2-7, with 14 positions matching TRBD2. CDR3 residues: CASSLAGTSGGEQYF. The CDR3 DNA reads as TGTGCCAGCAGCTTGGCCGGGACTAGCGGGGGCGAGCAGTACTTC. The variable domain in full, completed from reference TRBV5-8 and TRBJ2-7, reads EAGVTQSPTHLIKTRGQQATLRCSPISGHTSVYWYQQALGLGLQFLLWYDEGEERNRGNFPPRFSGRQFPNYSSELNVNALELEDSALYLCASSLAGTSGGEQYFGPGTRLTVT.